Listed below are T cell receptor beta chains from one sample, sequenced in a study of blood T cell repertoires in COVID-19. The table came from immunoSEQ multiplex PCR; TCRdb's copy has only in-frame clones and leaves some out. The profile shows around 140,000 clones, 60% to 85% of them singletons. The material sequenced was peripheral blood. Receptors originate from a man in his fifties with acute or convalescent COVID-19. Both conserved end residues are part of each CDR3. The D gene is left open where the match is weak. Size values are once, few and many counts, or a class for expanded clones, and some rows have none.

d_gene | len | abundance | j_gene | v_gene | CDR3aa | CDR3nt
TRBD1 | 15 | NA | TRBJ1-2 | TRBV10-3 | CAISDDTGAVYGYTF | TGTGCCATCAGTGACGACACAGGGGCCGTCTATGGCTACACCTTC
NA | 13 | NA | TRBJ2-1 | TRBV5-6 | CASSLGAGLMQFF | TGTGCCAGCAGCTTGGGAGCAGGACTGATGCAGTTCTTC
NA | 13 | NA | TRBJ2-4 | TRBV27 | CASTGLRENIQYF | TGTGCCAGCACGGGCCTCAGGGAAAACATTCAGTACTTC
NA | 15 | NA | TRBJ1-2 | TRBV6-5 | CASSHETGENYGYTF | TGTGCCAGCAGTCACGAAACGGGGGAGAACTATGGCTACACCTTC
TRBD2 | 15 | NA | TRBJ2-3 | TRBV5-6 | CASSLPWGGTDTQYF | TGTGCCAGCAGCTTGCCGTGGGGGGGAACAGATACGCAGTATTTT
TRBD1 | 15 | NA | TRBJ1-1 | TRBV19 | CATYRQGGQNTEAFF | TGTGCCACATACCGACAGGGGGGACAGAACACTGAAGCTTTCTTT
NA | 13 | NA | TRBJ1-1 | TRBV9 | CASSGGGNTEAFF | TGTGCCAGCAGCGGGGGAGGGAACACTGAAGCTTTCTTT
NA | 16 | NA | TRBJ1-4 | TRBV7-8 | CASSPGPGQTNEKLFF | TGTGCCAGCAGCCCAGGACCGGGACAAACTAATGAAAAACTGTTTTTT
NA | 17 | NA | TRBJ1-2 | TRBV3-1/TRBV3-2 | CASSQEWFGDSRGGYTF | TGTGCCAGCAGCCAAGAATGGTTCGGCGACTCCCGGGGTGGCTACACCTTC
NA | 13 | NA | TRBJ1-1 | TRBV5-1 | CASSLAGKIEAFF | TGCGCCAGCAGCTTGGCCGGGAAAATTGAAGCTTTCTTT
NA | 13 | NA | TRBJ1-3 | TRBV20-1 | CSASHFSGNTIYF | TGCAGTGCTAGTCATTTCTCTGGAAACACCATATATTTT
TRBD2 | 18 | NA | TRBJ2-2 | TRBV6-1 | CASSVRPASGSNTGELFF | TGTGCCAGCAGTGTCCGCCCGGCTAGCGGGTCGAACACCGGGGAGCTGTTTTTT
TRBD2 | 17 | once | TRBJ2-3 | TRBV6-2/TRBV6-3 | CASSDSSRRGGPDTQYF | TGTGCCAGCAGTGACTCCTCCCGGCGGGGGGGCCCAGATACGCAGTATTTT
NA | 13 | NA | TRBJ1-4 | TRBV11-2 | CASSPGTYSKLFF | TGTGCCAGCAGCCCCGGCACCTACAGTAAACTGTTTTTT
NA | 15 | NA | TRBJ2-2 | TRBV18 | CASSPYRETTGELFF | TGTGCCAGCTCACCCTACAGGGAAACTACCGGGGAGCTGTTTTTT
TRBD1 | 14 | NA | TRBJ1-1 | TRBV5-1 | CASSPLDRGTEAFF | TGCGCCAGCAGCCCGCTGGACAGGGGTACTGAAGCTTTCTTT
NA | 14 | few | TRBJ1-6 | TRBV18 | CASSLPPLASPLHF | TGTGCCAGCTCCCTCCCCCCCTTAGCTTCACCCCTCCACTTT
TRBD2 | 19 | NA | TRBJ2-3 | TRBV7-9 | CASSLGGLAGGRDQNTQYF | TGTGCCAGCAGCTTAGGAGGATTAGCGGGGGGTCGCGATCAGAATACGCAGTATTTT
TRBD1 | 15 | NA | TRBJ2-1 | TRBV19 | CASRLDRDPYNEQFF | TGTGCCAGTAGATTGGACAGGGATCCCTACAATGAGCAGTTCTTC
TRBD1 | 13 | NA | TRBJ1-1 | TRBV3-1/TRBV3-2 | CASSQSTGRKAFF | TGTGCCAGCAGCCAATCGACAGGGAGAAAAGCTTTCTTT
NA | 12 | NA | TRBJ1-2 | TRBV12-3/TRBV12-4 | CASSHPTGSYTF | TGTGCCAGCAGCCATCCCACCGGTAGCTACACCTTC
NA | 16 | few | TRBJ2-5 | TRBV10-1 | CASSESAAGARETQYF | TGCGCCAGCAGTGAGTCGGCTGCAGGGGCGCGAGAGACCCAGTACTTC
TRBD1 | 16 | NA | TRBJ1-1 | TRBV6-2/TRBV6-3 | CASSYSPYRGPTEAFF | TGTGCTAGCAGTTACTCACCCTACAGGGGCCCCACTGAAGCTTTCTTT
TRBD1 | 14 | NA | TRBJ2-5 | TRBV5-1 | CASSTPGQGQTQYF | TGCGCCAGCAGCACCCCGGGACAGGGGCAGACCCAGTACTTC
TRBD2 | 16 | NA | TRBJ2-5 | TRBV2 | CASVAGTSGRKETQYF | TGTGCCAGCGTAGCCGGGACTAGCGGGCGCAAAGAGACCCAGTACTTC
NA | 15 | NA | TRBJ1-6 | TRBV5-4 | CASSLAGGLNSPLHF | TGTGCCAGCAGCTTGGCGGGGGGGCTTAATTCACCCCTCCACTTT
NA | 13 | NA | TRBJ1-2 | TRBV25-1 | CASSAPLGRGYTF | TGTGCCAGCAGTGCGCCCCTGGGGAGGGGCTACACCTTC
TRBD1 | 16 | NA | TRBJ1-6 | TRBV10-3 | CAISDRAGGDNSPLHF | TGTGCCATCAGTGATCGGGCAGGGGGCGACAATTCACCCCTCCACTTT
NA | 16 | few | TRBJ1-5 | TRBV27 | CASNPPPPLSNQPQHF | TGTGCCAGCAACCCCCCCCCGCCCCTAAGCAATCAGCCCCAGCATTTT
NA | 13 | NA | TRBJ1-1 | TRBV29-1 | CSVSVAGYTEAFF | TGCAGCGTCTCTGTGGCGGGGTACACTGAAGCTTTCTTT
TRBD2 | 16 | NA | TRBJ2-5 | TRBV9 | CASSVGLAGNQETQYF | TGTGCCAGCAGCGTCGGACTAGCGGGAAACCAAGAGACCCAGTACTTC
TRBD1 | 15 | NA | TRBJ2-1 | TRBV6-5 | CASSSSGTGSNEQFF | TGTGCCAGCAGTAGCTCCGGGACAGGGAGTAATGAGCAGTTCTTC
NA | 12 | NA | TRBJ1-2 | TRBV2 | CASSGLFGGYTF | TGTGCCAGCAGTGGCCTCTTCGGGGGCTACACCTTC
TRBD1 | 17 | NA | TRBJ1-4 | TRBV27 | CASSLPLGTGLREKLFF | TGTGCCAGCAGTCTCCCCTTAGGGACAGGGCTCAGGGAAAAACTGTTTTTT
NA | 17 | NA | TRBJ1-5 | TRBV5-4 | CASSLPDRPYSNQPQHF | TGTGCCAGCAGCCTACCCGACAGGCCCTATAGCAATCAGCCCCAGCATTTT
TRBD1 | 14 | NA | TRBJ1-5 | TRBV24-1 | CATSGGQGYQPQHF | TGTGCCACCAGTGGGGGACAGGGATACCAGCCCCAGCATTTT
NA | 13 | NA | TRBJ1-6 | TRBV12-3/TRBV12-4 | CASSFQGGSPLHF | TGTGCCAGCAGTTTTCAGGGTGGATCACCCCTCCACTTT
TRBD1 | 12 | NA | TRBJ2-1 | TRBV12-3/TRBV12-4 | CASTAGGYEQFF | TGTGCCAGCACCGCAGGGGGCTACGAGCAGTTCTTC
NA | 12 | NA | TRBJ2-3 | TRBV5-8 | CASSFGTDTQYF | TGTGCCAGCAGCTTCGGCACAGATACGCAGTATTTT
NA | 16 | NA | TRBJ2-5 | TRBV2 | CASSEVGGTGSATQYF | TGTGCCAGCAGTGAAGTTGGGGGTACCGGGAGCGCGACCCAGTACTTC
TRBD2 | 18 | NA | TRBJ2-1 | TRBV6-2/TRBV6-3 | CASSYPEGRGGDYNEQFF | TGTGCCAGCAGTTACCCTGAGGGGCGGGGGGGCGACTACAATGAGCAGTTCTTC
NA | 15 | NA | TRBJ2-5 | TRBV7-3 | CASSLTPGGAETQYF | TGTGCCAGCAGCTTAACTCCCGGCGGGGCAGAGACCCAGTACTTC
NA | 14 | NA | TRBJ2-3 | TRBV11-3 | CASSLDGSTDTQYF | TGTGCCAGCAGCTTAGACGGGAGCACAGATACGCAGTATTTT
TRBD2 | 16 | NA | TRBJ2-3 | TRBV11-2 | CASSFSGGQRTDTQYF | TGTGCCAGCAGCTTTAGCGGGGGGCAACGCACAGATACGCAGTATTTT
NA | 13 | NA | TRBJ1-2 | TRBV6-5 | CASTPGDNYGYTF | TGTGCCAGCACCCCAGGGGATAACTATGGCTACACCTTC
TRBD1 | 15 | NA | TRBJ1-3 | TRBV5-5 | CASSRGTGLRNTIYF | TGTGCCAGCAGCCGAGGGACAGGGTTGCGAAACACCATATATTTT
TRBD1 | 15 | NA | TRBJ2-1 | TRBV4-1 | CASSQTTGGYNEQFF | TGCGCCAGCAGCCAGACGACAGGGGGCTACAATGAGCAGTTCTTC
NA | 16 | NA | TRBJ2-3 | TRBV5-8 | CASSPSVSPGTDTQYF | TGTGCCAGCAGCCCCTCCGTATCTCCAGGCACAGATACGCAGTATTTT
NA | 17 | NA | TRBJ1-1 | TRBV3-1/TRBV3-2 | CASSPPGVGVGNTEAFF | TGTGCCAGCAGCCCGCCAGGGGTCGGGGTGGGAAACACTGAAGCTTTCTTT
TRBD1 | 15 | NA | TRBJ1-4 | TRBV11-2 | CASRPTGTGWEKLFF | TGTGCCAGCAGGCCAACCGGGACAGGGTGGGAAAAACTGTTTTTT
NA | 13 | NA | TRBJ1-2 | TRBV29-1 | CSTMGLAGSGYTF | TGCAGCACGATGGGATTGGCAGGGTCTGGCTACACCTTC
TRBD1 | 14 | NA | TRBJ2-2 | TRBV18 | CASSGTVITGELFF | TGTGCCAGCTCAGGGACAGTAATCACCGGGGAGCTGTTTTTT
TRBD2 | 15 | NA | TRBJ2-1 | TRBV6-5 | CATSRLAGGNNEQFF | TGTGCCACCAGCCGCCTAGCGGGGGGCAACAATGAGCAGTTCTTC
TRBD1 | 13 | once | TRBJ1-5 | TRBV30 | CAWNKQGDQPQHF | TGTGCCTGGAACAAACAGGGGGATCAGCCCCAGCATTTT
NA | 14 | NA | TRBJ1-1 | TRBV18 | CASSPRELNTEAFF | TGTGCCAGCTCACCGAGGGAACTGAACACTGAAGCTTTCTTT
NA | 13 | few | TRBJ1-2 | TRBV10-1 | CASSESPNYGYTF | TGCGCCAGCAGTGAGTCCCCAAACTATGGCTACACCTTC
NA | 15 | once | TRBJ1-5 | TRBV15 | CATSRDVGSNQPQHF | TGTGCCACCAGCAGAGATGTCGGTAGCAATCAGCCCCAGCATTTT
NA | 14 | NA | TRBJ1-1 | TRBV29-1 | CSVATPQGNTEAFF | TGCAGCGTTGCCACACCCCAGGGTAACACTGAAGCTTTCTTT